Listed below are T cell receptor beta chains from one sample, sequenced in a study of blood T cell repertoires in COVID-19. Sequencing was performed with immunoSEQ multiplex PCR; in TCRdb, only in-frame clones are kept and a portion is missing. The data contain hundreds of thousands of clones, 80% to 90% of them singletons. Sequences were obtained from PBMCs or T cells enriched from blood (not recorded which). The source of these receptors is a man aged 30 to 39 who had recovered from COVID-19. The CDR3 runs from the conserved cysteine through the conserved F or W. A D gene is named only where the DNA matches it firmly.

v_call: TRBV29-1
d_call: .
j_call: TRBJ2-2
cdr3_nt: TGCAGCGTTGCCCCGACAGGCCTGAACACCGGGGAGCTGTTTTTT
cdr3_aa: CSVAPTGLNTGELFF

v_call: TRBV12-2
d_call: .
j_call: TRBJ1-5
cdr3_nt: TGTGCAAGTCGCTCAACTTGGACAGGGTGGAATCAGCCCCAGCATTTT
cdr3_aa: CASRSTWTGWNQPQHF

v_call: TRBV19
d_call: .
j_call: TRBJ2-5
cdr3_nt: TGTGCCAGTAGTGGTAGCGGCTCGATCGGGGAGACCCAGTACTTC
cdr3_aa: CASSGSGSIGETQYF

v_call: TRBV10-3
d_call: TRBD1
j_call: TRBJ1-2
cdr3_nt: TGTGCCATCAGTGACTCAACAGGGGGCTATGGCTACACCTTC
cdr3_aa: CAISDSTGGYGYTF

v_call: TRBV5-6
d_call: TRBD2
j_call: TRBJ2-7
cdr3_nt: TGTGCCAGCAGCTTGTCGTGGGCGGGAGGACACCCCGGCGAGCAGTACTTC
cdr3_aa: CASSLSWAGGHPGEQYF

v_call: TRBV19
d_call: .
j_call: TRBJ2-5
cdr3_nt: TGTGCCAGTAGTAATATAGGGGAAGAGACCCAGTACTTC
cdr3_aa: CASSNIGEETQYF

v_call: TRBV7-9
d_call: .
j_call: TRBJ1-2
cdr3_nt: TGTGCCAGCAGCCCGACAGTTAACTATGGCTACACCTTC
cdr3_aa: CASSPTVNYGYTF

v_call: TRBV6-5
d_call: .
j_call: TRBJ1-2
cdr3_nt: TGTGCCAGCAGTTATTCGGGGTTCTTGGGCTACACCTTC
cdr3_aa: CASSYSGFLGYTF

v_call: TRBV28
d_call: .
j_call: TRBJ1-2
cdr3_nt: TGTGCCAGCAGTTTATCCGTTCGGGGCTACACCTTC
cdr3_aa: CASSLSVRGYTF

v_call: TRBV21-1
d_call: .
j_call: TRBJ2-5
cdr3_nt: TGTGCCAGCAGCAAAAGTAGCCAAGAGACCCAGTACTTC
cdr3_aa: CASSKSSQETQYF

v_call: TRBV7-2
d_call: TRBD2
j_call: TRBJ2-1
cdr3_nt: TGTGCCAGCAGCTTTCGTCCGGGACTAGCGGGAGGGAATGAGCAGTTCTTC
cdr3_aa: CASSFRPGLAGGNEQFF

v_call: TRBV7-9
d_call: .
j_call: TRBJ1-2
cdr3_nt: TGTGCCAGCAGCGGAAGGACAGCTACTAACTATGGCTACACCTTC
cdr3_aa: CASSGRTATNYGYTF

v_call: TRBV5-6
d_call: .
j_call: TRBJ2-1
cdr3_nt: TGTGCCAGCAGCCCCGGAGTGAGCCGGCAGTTCTTC
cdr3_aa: CASSPGVSRQFF

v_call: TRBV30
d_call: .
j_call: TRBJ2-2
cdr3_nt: TGTGCCTGGAGTTCCCAGGTCACCGGGGAGCTGTTTTTT
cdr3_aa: CAWSSQVTGELFF

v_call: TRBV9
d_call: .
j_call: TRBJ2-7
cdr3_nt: TGTGCCAGCAGCTTCTCCGGGATCCCCTCCGCCGAGCAGTACTTC
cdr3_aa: CASSFSGIPSAEQYF

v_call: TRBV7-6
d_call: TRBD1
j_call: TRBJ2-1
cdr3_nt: TGTGCCAGCAGCTTAGTTACGACAGGGGGCGAGGGCATGGTCTTC
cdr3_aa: CASSLVTTGGEGMVF

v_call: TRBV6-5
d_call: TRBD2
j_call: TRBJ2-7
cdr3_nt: TGTGCCACCCGACTAGCGGGAGACTCCTACGAGCAGTACTTC
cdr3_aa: CATRLAGDSYEQYF